One T cell receptor beta chain is described in this entry. Its antigen is currently not known. No per-base quality is available; no much larger clone lies one base away. This specimen comes from a study of shared clonotypes between healthy human individuals (TCRdb year 2020). Describing the broader study: Two women and a few men aged 18 to 49 years were included in the cohort. Per donor, three plates each were used for CD4 naive and CD4 memory, two for CD8 naive, and one for CD8 memory. Blood TCR repertoires of five healthy adults were deeply sequenced to estimate repertoire size and the extent of clonotype sharing between individuals. Libraries were prepared and TCR repertoires were sequenced by different laboratories using diverse techniques, in order to increase sequencing depth and limit assay-specific biases. Leukapheresis yielded between about 0.94 and 10 billion PBMCs per donor. What the research found in general, with its limitations: About 5% of naive CD4, 3% to 3.5% of naive CD8, about 2.1% of memory CD4, and less than 0.45% of memory CD8 clonotypes were shared across several donors. Rarefaction of sorted-subset datasets indicated incomplete sequencing despite the large sequencing depth. Only blood was sampled, and tissue TCR repertoires likely differ from those in blood. Higher generation probabilities were observed for clonotypes shared by all four sorted-subset donors than for non-shared clonotypes. Pairwise subsampling indicated that sequencing depth was expected to affect the degree of clonotype sharing among donors. Because the study included a small number of donors, the genetic and exposure-history diversity represented was limited. Naive subsets generally had larger estimated clonotype richness than memory subsets did.

The donors were healthy, HIV-negative adults with no recently reported acute infections or vaccinations. Every donor was a Caucasian adult residing in Nashville, Tennessee, USA. Magnetic negative selection was used to enrich CD4+ T cells, after which naive cells were positively selected on CD45RA and the negative fraction became the memory subset. Blood was collected by leukapheresis, and PBMCs were isolated by Ficoll-Histopaque density gradient centrifugation and then cryopreserved in liquid nitrogen vapor phase. Analytical flow cytometry was used to check the purity and quantity of each magnetically sorted T cell population. Each sorted fraction had its genomic DNA isolated and then quantified by UV absorbance on a Nanodrop 2000c. Using the deep immunoSEQ assay, TCR CDR3 regions were amplified from genomic DNA by multiplex PCR. Extracted genomic DNA from each cell subset was spread evenly across all wells of several immunoSEQ 96-well plates, with each plate serving as a replicate. For sorted subsets, 150 to 250 ng genomic DNA, equal to approximately 30,000 T cell genomes, was loaded into each replicate PCR. The purified libraries were quantified using a Qubit 3.0 fluorometer, sized with a Bioanalyzer 2100, and then quantified again using the KAPA Library Quantification kit. Each immunoSEQ 96-well plate was sequenced on its own single-read 150-cycle Illumina NextSeq 550 flow cell. The paper's data handling went like this. Because the immunoSEQ output held only junctional sequences and lacked quality scores, the filtering could not match the filtering applied to full-length reads. To assign V/J genes and CDR3, sequences were annotated against IMGT germline references using PyIR, a Python wrapper for IgBLAST v1.9. Reads with weak V/J assignments (E-value above 1e-6), missing CDR3, stop codons, out-of-frame junctions, or ambiguous translated residues were removed. V3J clonotypes were defined as sequences sharing the same inferred V gene, J gene, and CDR3 amino acid sequence. The percentage overlap between two repertoires was calculated by dividing the number of shared unique clonotypes by the size of the smaller repertoire. Repertoire richness was assessed with RTK rarefaction, the Chao1 estimator, and Recon v2.1 estimates of unobserved clonotypes. For all TCRbeta clonotypes obtained by the gDNA method from four donors, generation probabilities were computed with OLGA. Held by TCRdb, this immuneACCESS table contains in-frame sequences only and omits some clones. Under half of the omission traces to an unresolved V gene where checked; the cause of the rest is unknown. The V and J calls and clone size come from that table; D and trimming were worked out from the DNA. This sample gives more than 200,000 clones in total; over 50% of them show up just once. Together, the top ten hold 11% of the sample.

Trimming costs V 4 bases and J 5 bases, and their ends lie 21 bases apart. CDR1 and CDR2 (SGHDT, YYEEEE) derive from the germline V gene. The CDR3, from cysteine to phenylalanine, totals 16 residues. CDR3 DNA only is kept here, 48 bases in frame from base 1. The sequence joins TRBV5-6 to TRBJ1-2; TRBD1 is a weak D gene call, 6 bases matching. What was sequenced was memory CD4+ T cells sorted from blood. Explained via the paper, the cell subset or site label denotes: CD45RA-negative fraction. This sequence was found in a young man in good health. The DNA is as follows: TGTGCCAGCAGCATCCGGACAGCTCGACCCCTATATGGCTACACCTTC. Its coded protein is CASSIRTARPLYGYTF.